The 20 T cell receptor beta chains presented below share a single source sample, sequenced in a study of beta chain features in type 1 diabetes. Findings of the study overall: Shortening that was moderate but significant affected the TCRB CDR3s of Type 1 diabetes patients in all four CD4+ subsets.

Every isolated RNA sample was fully reverse transcribed, so sequencing captured expressed TCRB transcripts. Using immunoSEQ multiplex PCR, the repertoire was profiled, and TCRdb retains in-frame clones only, with some absent. The table lists around 41,000 clones, approximately 70% of them singletons, with about 1.6% in the top ten. Their recognized antigens are unknown. Sequencing was done on a sample of Tregs from blood. The receptors come from a man younger than 45 with type 1 diabetes. Some clones in this sample may be carry-over from other donors' samples.

This chain uses TRBV6-4 with TRBJ1-6, with 7 bases matching TRBD1. In germline, CDR1 is MRHNA, CDR2 SNTAGT. The junction had 6 bases not matched to a gene; V was cut back by 6 bases and J by 1 base. There are 16 residues in the CDR3. The CDR3 DNA reads as TGTGCCAGCAGCACAGGGGAGGCGTCCTATAATTCACCCCTCCACTTT. It translates to CASSTGEASYNSPLHF.

Comments on this clone: A junction end diverges from the germline sequence, so it may reflect a read error. The rearrangement joins TRBV19 to TRBJ2-7, with D possibly TRBD1 on 6 matching bases. Per the germline V gene, CDR1 is LNHDA and CDR2 is SQIVND (reference sequence). The CDR3 runs 17 residues. The CDR3, as DNA: TGTGCCAGTAGCATAGGGGCCGGAACAGGGATCCCCTACGAGCAGTACTTC. Translated, it gives CASSIGAGTGIPYEQYF.

The V gene is TRBV7-2, the J gene TRBJ1-2; maybe TRBD1 (5 bases). Trimming pared 1 base from V and 5 bases from J, leaving 14 bases between. CDR1 is SGHTA and CDR2 is FQGNSA in the germline V gene. The CDR3 loop spans 15 amino acids. The CDR3 nucleotides read TGTGCCAGCAGCTTAGTGGCGGGGGTAGGGTATGGCTACACCTTC. Residues: CASSLVAGVGYGYTF.

The V and J genes are TRBV19 and TRBJ1-5; D not certain. V lost 7 bases to trimming and J lost 2 bases, with 12 bases between them. Germline V gene data show CDR1 as LNHDA and CDR2 as SQIVND (reference sequence). The CDR3 extends over 14 amino acids. This chain's CDR3 is CASTPGWGNQPQHF. CDR3 nucleotide sequence: TGTGCCAGTACCCCAGGCTGGGGCAATCAGCCCCAGCATTTT.

This clone is termed medium-sized. V is TRBV6-1 and J is TRBJ2-7; 8 nucleotides align to TRBD1. There are 12 residues in the CDR3. The germline V gene has CDR1 MNHNS and CDR2 SASEGT. V shed 7 bases, J shed 5 bases, and the junction held 4 bases outside the gene matches. In nucleotides, the CDR3 is TGTGCCAGCACCGGACAGGGCGACGAGCAGTACTTC. Translated: CASTGQGDEQYF.

This clone has only a few counts. The V gene is TRBV5-1, the J gene TRBJ2-1; D perhaps matches TRBD1 (6 bases). V was cut by 0 bases and J by 6 bases, with 10 bases left in between. Germline assignment: CDR1 SGHRS and CDR2 YFSETQ. This CDR3 region has 14 residues. The CDR3 DNA reads as TGCGCCAGCAGCTTGGTCGGGACATTCAATGAGCAGTTCTTC. It translates to CASSLVGTFNEQFF.

The chain has TRBV7-2 and TRBJ2-7; D not certain. Germline CDR1 SGHTA, CDR2 FQGNSA. The CDR3 length is 12 residues. Trimming shortened V by 1 base and J by 5 bases, and 6 bases separated the two germline ends. CDR3 DNA: TGTGCCAGCAGCTTAGGGCTCCACGAGCAGTACTTC. Translation gives CASSLGLHEQYF.

There are a few counts of this clone. The chain employs TRBV7-9 and TRBJ2-4; TRBD1 agrees at 8 bases. V gave up 3 bases and J gave up 9 bases; unmatched junction bases: 7. CDR1 SEHNR and CDR2 FQNEAQ come from the germline V gene (reference sequence). The CDR3 sequence is 14 residues long. CDR3 in DNA: TGTGCCAGCAGCTTGGCCATCGGACAGGGCATTCAGTACTTC. Residues: CASSLAIGQGIQYF.

The V and J genes are TRBV5-8 and TRBJ2-3; possible D gene TRBD2, 7 bases. Trimming removed 3 bases at V and 6 bases at J, with 11 bases between. CDR3 size: 13 residues. Per the germline V gene, CDR1 is SGHTS and CDR2 is YDEGEE. The CDR3 nucleotides are TGTGCCAGCAGCTCTTGGGGGGGCGATACGCAGTATTTT. This codes for CASSSWGGDTQYF.

The chain carries TRBV5-5 and TRBJ2-1; 7 bases align to TRBD1. Germline assignment: CDR1 SGHKS and CDR2 YYEKEE (reference sequence). The CDR3 is made up of 13 amino acids. The CDR3 nucleotides are TGTGCGACCCAACCGGGACAGTTCAATGAGCAGTTCTTC. As protein: CATQPGQFNEQFF.

V and J are TRBV5-1 and TRBJ2-5, with 8 bases fitting TRBD2. The V gene's germline CDR1 is SGHRS and CDR2 YFSETQ. There are 13 residues in the CDR3. Trimming at V came to 2 bases and at J to 4 bases, leaving 1 base not matched to a gene. In nucleotides, the CDR3 is TGCGCCAGCAGCTTAACTAGCGGAGAGACCCAGTACTTC. Translating gives CASSLTSGETQYF. The full variable domain, with the rest looked up from reference TRBV5-1 and TRBJ2-5, is KAGVTQTPRYLIKTRGQQVTLSCSPISGHRSVSWYQQTPGQGLQFLFEYFSETQRNKGNFPGRFSGRQFSNSRSEMNVSTLELGDSALYLCASSLTSGETQYFGPGTRLLVL.

This chain links TRBV5-4 with TRBJ1-2, with D unresolved. From germline, CDR1 is SGHNT and CDR2 YYREEE (reference sequence). Trimming left V 5 bases short and J 4 bases short, with 15 bases between. The CDR3 length is 14 residues. CDR3 coding DNA: TGTGCCAGCAGGCCTACCGGGTCACCCTATGGCTACACCTTC. It encodes CASRPTGSPYGYTF.

The J gene is TRBJ2-3, the V gene TRBV5-1; 9 bases are a match to TRBD2. Germline-derived CDR1 and CDR2 are SGHRS and YFSETQ. The CDR3 runs to 15 residues. Unmatched junction bases numbered 2, after V lost 2 bases and J lost 1 base. CDR3 in DNA: TGCGCCAGCAGCTTAGCGGGGGGACGCACAGATACGCAGTATTTT. Amino acid sequence: CASSLAGGRTDTQYF. Full variable domain (rest looked up from reference TRBV5-1 and TRBJ2-3): KAGVTQTPRYLIKTRGQQVTLSCSPISGHRSVSWYQQTPGQGLQFLFEYFSETQRNKGNFPGRFSGRQFSNSRSEMNVSTLELGDSALYLCASSLAGGRTDTQYFGPGTRLTVL.

The chain carries TRBV2 and TRBJ1-2, with TRBD1 as a possible D gene (6 bases). With 6 bases removed from V and 4 bases from J, the gap between germline ends came to 15 bases. There are 14 residues in the CDR3. Per the germline V gene, CDR1 is SNHLY and CDR2 is FYNNEI. CDR3 sequence (DNA): TGTGCCAGCAGCCGCCGACAGGACCTCTATGGCTACACCTTC. It translates to CASSRRQDLYGYTF. Full variable domain (rest looked up from reference TRBV2 and TRBJ1-2): EPEVTQTPSHQVTQMGQEVILRCVPISNHLYFYWYRQILGQKVEFLVSFYNNEISEKSEIFDDQFSVERPDGSNFTLKIRSTKLEDSAMYFCASSRRQDLYGYTFGSGTRLTVV.

The chain has TRBV19 and TRBJ1-5, with D possibly being TRBD1 (5 bases). The CDR3 has 13 residues. V shed 6 bases and J shed 3 bases, with 9 bases lying between them. The V gene's germline CDR1 is LNHDA and CDR2 SQIVND (reference sequence). This CDR3 is CASRGPNNQPQHF. In DNA, the CDR3 is TGTGCCAGTAGGGGGCCAAACAATCAGCCCCAGCATTTT.

This chain uses TRBV5-4 with TRBJ2-5; 12 nucleotides agree with TRBD2. CDR1 SGHNT and CDR2 YYREEE come from the germline V gene (reference sequence). CDR3 size: 16 residues. Trimming cost V 4 bases and J 5 bases; bases outside gene matches: 9. This CDR3 is CASSTRTSGAYETQYF. The CDR3 region has the DNA TGTGCCAGCAGCACAAGGACTAGCGGGGCTTATGAGACCCAGTACTTC.

This clone showed up just a few times. The chain couples TRBV18 to TRBJ2-1, with D uncertain. V was cut by 2 bases and J by 5 bases, with 7 bases left in between. Germline values: CDR1 KGHSH, CDR2 LQKENI. The CDR3 contains 13 residues. This CDR3 is CASSPGQNNEQFF. For the CDR3, the DNA is TGTGCCAGCTCACCAGGCCAAAACAATGAGCAGTTCTTC.

This chain uses TRBV5-1 with TRBJ2-2, with a tentative D call TRBD2 (5 bases). The CDR3 contains 13 residues. CDR1 and CDR2 (germline): SGHRS, YFSETQ. The V end lost 3 bases, the J end lost 4 bases, and 7 bases lay between the germline ends. The CDR3 is CASSSGLTGELFF. Here the CDR3 DNA reads TGCGCCAGCAGCTCTGGACTCACCGGGGAGCTGTTTTTT.

The chain couples TRBV4-1 to TRBJ2-1, with a possible D match to TRBD1 (6 bases). CDR3 length: 16 residues. Looked up from germline, CDR1 is MGHRA and CDR2 is YSYEKL. V was shortened by 0 bases and J by 4 bases, with 13 bases between the two germline ends. CDR3 nucleotide sequence: TGCGCCAGCAGCCAAGATTTCCAGGGGTCTTACAATGAGCAGTTCTTC. The encoded protein is CASSQDFQGSYNEQFF.

The gene calls are TRBV9 and TRBJ2-4, with D perhaps matching TRBD2 (5 bases). CDR1 SGDLS and CDR2 YYNGEE come from the germline V gene. The V gene lost 3 bases and the J gene lost 1 base, with 17 bases spanning the gap. The CDR3 spans 17 residues. The CDR3 protein is CASSASAGIRAKNIQYF. The CDR3 nucleotides read TGTGCCAGCAGCGCCTCGGCGGGTATTCGGGCCAAAAACATTCAGTACTTC.